The 7 T cell receptor beta chains given below trace back to one sample, sequenced in a study of CXCR3-negative and CXCR3-positive naive CD8 T cells. These receptors' targets are unknown. General study results and limits: More hydrophobic TRB CDR3s were found in CXCR3-positive naive cells than in CXCR3-negative naive cells.

The study made its TRB cDNA libraries by 5' RACE, adding UMI labels. TCRdb derives one entry per CDR3 protein from the 5' RACE reads, leaving out DNA. The table lists about 130,000 distinct CDR3 sequences. Sequenced material: naive CXCR3+ CD8+ T cells from blood. Subset noted: CD45RO-CCR7+CD27+CD95- naive CD8+ T cells expressing CXCR3 (TNR3+). The receptors here all came from a human donor in good health. Some clones in this sample may be carry-over from other donors' samples.

V is TRBV21-1 and J is TRBJ2-5; TCRdb's D call, TRBD2, is unchecked because there is no DNA. TRBV21-1 is given as a pseudogene. The CDR3 totals 15 residues. The CDR3 spells CASREWTAGKETQYF.

This chain connects TRBV13 to TRBJ2-1; TCRdb names TRBD1, which stays unverified in the absence of DNA. The germline V gene has CDR1 PRHDT and CDR2 FYEKMQ (reference sequence). The CDR3 covers 17 residues. The CDR3 protein is CASNLRGLRGRGDEQFF.

The chain couples TRBV12-3 or TRBV12-4 to TRBJ2-7; TCRdb proposes TRBD1, but this gene call is untestable without DNA. This CDR3 contains 15 residues. The CDR3 sequence is CASSSLLKGATEQYF.

This sequence joins TRBV12-3 or TRBV12-4 and TRBJ2-1; TCRdb selects TRBD2, and the lack of DNA leaves this call unchecked. The CDR3 sequence is 13 residues long. This CDR3 reads CASSFVAGGPWFF.

V and J are TRBV5-1 and TRBJ1-1; TCRdb selects TRBD1, and the lack of DNA leaves this call unchecked. Germline CDR1 and CDR2: SGHRS and YFSETQ. This CDR3 is built from 15 residues. This chain's CDR3 is CASSQGTGKNTEAFF.

The chain couples TRBV15 to TRBJ2-7; absent DNA, TCRdb's TRBD1 call cannot be checked. The CDR3 contains 15 residues. Germline V gene data show CDR1 as LNHNV and CDR2 as YYDKDF (reference sequence). CDR3 residues: CATSSRQGVGGQWNF.

The rearrangement joins TRBV9 to TRBJ2-7; with no DNA, the TCRdb D assignment of TRBD1 cannot be verified. The CDR3 has 14 residues. CDR1 is SGDLS, CDR2 YYNGEE, per germline. CDR3 sequence: CASSVDGGAREQYF.